This TCR beta chain was captured in a study of glioma-infiltrating T cells. The iRepertoire nested amplicon-rescue multiplex PCR amplified TCR alpha and beta CDR3s from RNA. TCRdb reprocessed the multiplex PCR reads with MiXCR, giving one entry per CDR3 protein. The sample contains around 93,000 distinct CDR3 sequences, about 37% of which appear only once. Study-wide results and limits: Non-neoplastic patients had below-expected tissue-blood divergence, while all gliomas exceeded expectation.

Of note for this clonotype: No antigen is known for it. This may come from a read error, since a much larger clone is one base off.

The clonotype comes from a human donor with low-grade glioma or glioblastoma, undergoing nonglioma brain surgery, or in good health (not recorded which). What was sequenced was glioma tissue, nonneoplastic brain tissue, or PBMCs (not recorded which).

The chain's CDR3 is CAIEAGGSYEQYF. The CDR3 DNA follows: TGTGCCATCGAGGCAGGGGGTTCCTACGAGCAGTACTTC. The V and J genes are TRBV10-3 and TRBJ2-7, with 7 bases identical to TRBD1. CDR1 ENHRY and CDR2 SYGVKD come from the germline V gene. V lost 8 bases to trimming and J lost 1 base; unmatched junction nucleotides: 5. The length of the CDR3 is 13 residues.